The subject of this entry is one TCR beta chain. This sample is part of a study of cytotoxic CD8 clonotypes in ibrutinib-treated CLL. As for the study in general: Treatment had run for a median roughly 12 months, range 6 to 36, when response samples were taken.

TCRdb's copy holds only in-frame clones and misses some; the assay was immunoSEQ multiplex PCR. Of more than 300,000 clones listed, roughly 79% were seen once; the top ten hold 5% to 7%. V lost 2 bases and J lost 4; bases outside the gene matches: 6. Germline CDR1 and CDR2: MNHNY and SVGAGI (reference sequence). There are 15 residues in the CDR3. Sequencing used PBMCs, obtained before ibrutinib treatment. The J gene is TRBJ1-2, the V gene TRBV6-6; 8 bases match TRBD1. This sequence originates from a human donor with chronic lymphocytic leukemia. CDR3 nucleotide sequence: TGTGCCAGCAGTTACCGCAGGGGGCGTAGCTATGGCTACACCTTC. Translating gives CASSYRRGRSYGYTF.